This passage covers 25 T cell receptor beta chains from one sample sequenced in a study of CD4 T cells in relation to SARS-CoV-2 and coronaviruses. Sequencing used immunoSEQ multiplex PCR; TCRdb keeps in-frame clones, though not all of them. The sample lists 35,000 to 40,000 clones, approximately 87% occurring once. Sequencing was done on a sample of memory CD4+ T cells from PBMCs. These receptors were obtained from an adult with COVID-19.

This chain connects TRBV21-1 to TRBJ2-7. TRBV21-1 is termed a pseudogene. The CDR3 has 16 residues. The CDR3 sequence is CASSLKASGRSYEQYF. The CDR3 nucleotides are TGTGCCAGCAGCCTCAAAGCGTCGGGGCGAAGTTACGAGCAGTACTTC.

The J gene is TRBJ2-7, the V gene TRBV7-2, with D uncertain. Germline V gives CDR1 SGHTA, CDR2 FQGNSA. CDR3 length equals 13 residues. Trimming removed 3 bases from V and 4 bases from J, with 10 bases in between. The CDR3 sequence is CASSLDGRYEQYF. CDR3 DNA sequence: TGTGCCAGCAGCTTGGACGGAAGATACGAGCAGTACTTC.

V gene TRBV3-1 (or the pseudogene TRBV3-2) combines with J gene TRBJ1-5; D ambiguous. Germline V gene data show CDR1 as LGHDT and CDR2 as YNNKEL (reference sequence). The CDR3 sequence is 15 residues long. V was cut by 0 bases and J by 0 bases, with 6 bases left in between. The CDR3 sequence: CASSQEADSNQPQHF. Written as DNA, the CDR3 is TGTGCCAGCAGCCAAGAGGCGGATAGCAATCAGCCCCAGCATTTT.

The genes are TRBV7-3 and TRBJ1-1, with a possible D match to TRBD1 (5 bases). The CDR3 consists of 15 residues. The germline V and J ends were trimmed by 2 bases and 3 bases, with 13 bases remaining between them. From germline, CDR1 is SGHTA and CDR2 FQGTGA. In DNA, the CDR3 is TGTGCCAGCAGCTTACGTGGGGCAAGAGACACTGAAGCTTTCTTT. Translating it yields CASSLRGARDTEAFF.

This rearrangement joins TRBV5-1 to TRBJ2-3, with 8 bases fitting TRBD2. J gave up 2 bases and V 4 bases, and 9 bases lay outside the gene matches. CDR1 is SGHRS, CDR2 YFSETQ, per germline. CDR3 length: 16 residues. The CDR3 here is CASSRRGGTNTDTQYF. The CDR3 nucleotides are TGCGCCAGCAGCAGGCGCGGGGGGACTAACACAGATACGCAGTATTTT. The full variable domain, its missing parts supplied by reference TRBV5-1 and TRBJ2-3, is KAGVTQTPRYLIKTRGQQVTLSCSPISGHRSVSWYQQTPGQGLQFLFEYFSETQRNKGNFPGRFSGRQFSNSRSEMNVSTLELGDSALYLCASSRRGGTNTDTQYFGPGTRLTVL.

The chain uses TRBV5-1 and TRBJ2-3; 15 bases line up with TRBD2. V shed 4 bases and J 2 bases; nucleotides not matched to a gene: 11. In germline, CDR1 is SGHRS, CDR2 YFSETQ. The CDR3 is made up of 19 amino acids. DNA of the CDR3: TGCGCCAGCAGCCATGGAGGACTAGCGGGGGGGCTGGTCACAGATACGCAGTATTTT. This sequence encodes CASSHGGLAGGLVTDTQYF.

The DNA of the CDR3 is TGTGCCAGCAGCTTTACAGGGCAGAGAGGCTACACCTTC. Amino acids: CASSFTGQRGYTF. The chain carries TRBV7-2 and TRBJ1-2; a possible D gene is TRBD1 (6 bases). The CDR3 totals 13 residues. V dropped 3 bases and J dropped 8 bases, with 13 bases sitting between them. Germline CDR1 reads SGHTA; CDR2 reads FQGNSA.

The rearrangement joins TRBV29-1 to TRBJ2-7, with 11 bases that match TRBD1. Trimming took 7 bases from V and 4 from J; bases not matched to a gene: 6. This CDR3 region has 13 residues. Germline V gene sequence: CDR1 SQVTM, CDR2 ANQGSEA. Here the CDR3 reads CSARDRGGYEQYF. The CDR3 nucleotides read TGCAGCGCAAGGGACAGGGGGGGATACGAGCAGTACTTC.

This rearrangement joins TRBV5-8 to TRBJ2-7; D not resolved. The CDR3 spans 15 residues. Trimming left V 0 bases short and J 0 bases short, with 10 bases between. Germline V lookup: CDR1 SGHTS, CDR2 YDEGEE. CDR3 nucleotides: TGTGCCAGCAGCTTGGGTCAACTAAGCTCCTACGAGCAGTACTTC. As protein: CASSLGQLSSYEQYF.

This chain links TRBV29-1 with TRBJ2-1; possibly TRBD1 for D (5 bases). Deletions cut 0 bases from V and 10 bases from J, with 13 bases between. The CDR3 loop spans 13 amino acids. Germline loops: CDR1 SQVTM, CDR2 ANQGSEA. As DNA, the CDR3 is TGCAGCGTTGAAGATTCCCGTTGGGGCGAGCAGTTCTTC. This codes for CSVEDSRWGEQFF.

This rearrangement joins TRBV18 to TRBJ2-5, with a possible D match to TRBD2 (5 bases). The CDR3 is made up of 13 amino acids. From germline, CDR1 is KGHSH and CDR2 LQKENI. Trimming stripped 1 base from V and 5 bases from J, with 8 bases between. The CDR3 is CASSPLPGETQYF. The CDR3 region has the DNA TGTGCCAGCTCACCACTCCCGGGGGAGACCCAGTACTTC.

The chain recombines TRBV7-9 with TRBJ2-5; 9 nucleotides align to TRBD1. V shed 5 bases, J shed 6 bases, and the junction held 10 bases outside the gene matches. Germline CDR1 reads SEHNR; CDR2 reads FQNEAQ (reference sequence). The CDR3 covers 15 residues. In nucleotides, the CDR3 is TGTGCCAGCAGCGCTCACACAGGGGGCGAAAAGACCCAGTACTTC. Translated, it gives CASSAHTGGEKTQYF.

The chain links TRBV28 to TRBJ1-2; D possibly corresponds to TRBD1 (5 bases). The CDR3 extends over 15 amino acids. Germline values: CDR1 MDHEN, CDR2 SYDVKM. V lost 2 bases to trimming and J lost 6 bases, with 16 bases between them. In nucleotides, the CDR3 is TGTGCCAGCAGTTTAGGGGGAACCGGAGTTGATGGCTACACCTTC. It codes for CASSLGGTGVDGYTF.

This clone was detected once. The chain links TRBV2 to TRBJ2-5, with D hard to call. Germline loops: CDR1 SNHLY, CDR2 FYNNEI. V was cut by 4 bases and J by 1 base, with 1 base left in between. This CDR3 spans 11 amino acids. The DNA of the CDR3 is TGTGCCAGCAGTGCCCAAGAGACCCAGTACTTC. Its translation is CASSAQETQYF.

The sample holds a few counts of this clone. The J gene is TRBJ2-2, the V gene TRBV4-3; 9 bases map to TRBD1. Germline CDR1 LGHNA, CDR2 YSLEER. V was pared by 2 bases and J by 5 bases, with 9 bases of the junction left unmatched. This CDR3 region has 17 residues. CDR3 in amino acids: CASSQQPDRGWTGELFF. DNA of the CDR3: TGCGCCAGCAGCCAACAACCGGACAGGGGTTGGACCGGGGAGCTGTTTTTT.

The chain links TRBV25-1 to TRBJ1-6; a weak D match, TRBD1 (6 bases). The CDR3 spans 16 residues. V lost 3 bases to trimming and J lost 6 bases, with 15 bases between them. Germline V lookup: CDR1 MGHDK, CDR2 SYGVNS. CDR3 in amino acids: CASSDHGQFSNSPLHF. CDR3 DNA sequence: TGTGCCAGCAGTGACCACGGACAGTTCTCTAATTCACCCCTCCACTTT. The whole variable domain, remainder taken from reference TRBV25-1 and TRBJ1-6, is EADIYQTPRYLVIGTGKKITLECSQTMGHDKMYWYQQDPGMELHLIHYSYGVNSTEKGDLSSESTVSRIRTEHFPLTLESARPSHTSQYLCASSDHGQFSNSPLHFGNGTRLTVT.

V usage is TRBV5-4 and J usage is TRBJ2-5; 15 bases line up with TRBD2. The germline CDR1 and CDR2 sequences are SGHNT and YYREEE (reference sequence). Trimming took 6 bases from V and 3 from J; bases not matched to a gene: 3. This CDR3 spans 15 amino acids. CDR3 in amino acids: CASTRTSGGEETQYF. The CDR3 region has the DNA TGTGCCAGCACCAGGACTAGCGGGGGGGAAGAGACCCAGTACTTC.

This sequence joins TRBV19 and TRBJ2-7; TRBD1 agrees at 9 bases. Germline CDR1 is LNHDA and CDR2 is SQIVND (reference sequence). The V gene end was trimmed by 6 bases and the J gene end by 5 bases; junction bases not matched to a gene: 11. This CDR3 contains 15 residues. CDR3 protein: CASRRQGGVWHEQYF. The CDR3, as DNA: TGTGCCAGTAGACGACAGGGGGGGGTTTGGCACGAGCAGTACTTC. Variable domain in full (rest from reference TRBV19 and TRBJ2-7): DGGITQSPKYLFRKEGQNVTLSCEQNLNHDAMYWYRQDPGQGLRLIYYSQIVNDFQKGDIAEGYSVSREKKESFPLTVTSAQKNPTAFYLCASRRQGGVWHEQYFGPGTRLTVT.

The chain has TRBV7-2 and TRBJ2-4; TRBD1 agrees at 9 bases. The germline CDR1 and CDR2 sequences are SGHTA and FQGNSA. V trimming: 4 bases; J trimming: 5 bases; junction bases outside the gene matches: 3. The CDR3 is made up of 14 amino acids. CDR3 sequence reads: CASSSRTGENIQYF. CDR3 in DNA: TGTGCCAGCAGCTCTCGGACAGGGGAAAACATTCAGTACTTC.

This chain links TRBV4-2 with TRBJ1-6, with 7 bases fitting TRBD1. Germline trimming cut 0 bases from V and 4 bases from J; bases unmatched to any gene: 6. The CDR3 is made up of 17 amino acids. Germline V CDR1 and CDR2: LGHNA, YNFKEQ. CDR3 in amino acids: CASSQDPLTGYNSPLHF. In DNA, the CDR3 is TGTGCCAGCAGCCAAGATCCCCTGACAGGGTATAATTCACCCCTCCACTTT.

V and J are TRBV10-3 and TRBJ2-7; D could derive from TRBD1 or TRBD2 (5 bases each). CDR3 length: 13 amino acids. Trimming shortened V by 7 bases and J by 9 bases, and 19 bases separated the two germline ends. Germline CDR1 reads ENHRY; CDR2 reads SYGVKD. The CDR3 DNA reads as TGTGCCATCAAGGGGACCGTGGGGTTGGGGCAGTACTTC. It specifies CAIKGTVGLGQYF.

The J gene is TRBJ1-2, the V gene TRBV20-1; weak D call: TRBD1 (6 bases). This CDR3 comprises 11 residues. The germline V and J ends were trimmed by 6 bases and 2 bases, with 7 bases remaining between them. The germline V gene encodes CDR1 DFQATT and CDR2 SNEGSKA (reference sequence). CDR3: CSAGHNYGYTF. Written as DNA, the CDR3 is TGCAGTGCGGGACACAACTATGGCTACACCTTC.

This chain uses TRBV7-8 with TRBJ2-1, with unresolved D. V lost 1 base to trimming and J lost 0 bases, with 25 bases between them. The CDR3 extends over 21 amino acids. Per the germline V gene, CDR1 is SGHVS and CDR2 is FQNEAQ. The CDR3 region has the DNA TGTGCCAGCAGCTTAGATGAGATTGGCGGAATAATGTCGAGCTCCTACAATGAGCAGTTCTTC. It specifies CASSLDEIGGIMSSSYNEQFF.

This clone occurred once. The rearrangement uses TRBV9 and TRBJ2-2, with D perhaps assigned TRBD1 or TRBD2 (5 bases each). This CDR3 spans 12 amino acids. Germline-derived CDR1 and CDR2 are SGDLS and YYNGEE. V was pared by 2 bases and J by 7 bases, with 6 bases between. CDR3 DNA: TGTGCCAGCAGCGTGGGGGTCGGGGAGCTGTTTTTT. The encoded protein is CASSVGVGELFF.

This clone is a singleton in its sample. The V gene is TRBV3-1 (or the pseudogene TRBV3-2), the J gene TRBJ2-1, with D possibly TRBD2 on 6 matching bases. Per germline, CDR1 LGHDT and CDR2 YNNKEL (reference sequence). The CDR3 is 15 residues long. V lost 1 base, J lost 0 bases, and 7 bases lay in between. The CDR3 loop reads CASSQVAVSYNEQFF. Here the CDR3 DNA reads TGTGCCAGCAGCCAAGTAGCGGTCTCCTACAATGAGCAGTTCTTC.